Listed here are 4 T cell receptor beta chains from one sample, sequenced in a study of cytomegalovirus exposure and HLA in healthy donors. Researchers ran the PCR with 60 Vbeta and 13 Jbeta primers. Profiled with immunoSEQ multiplex PCR; TCRdb holds only in-frame clones, not every one. Found here are 100,000 to 150,000 clones, roughly 17% of them singletons; the top ten hold about 3%. The sequenced material came from PBMCs. These TCRs come from a female donor in good health and CMV-seropositive.

The V gene is TRBV30, the J gene TRBJ1-2, with a weak D call TRBD1 (6 bases). The CDR3 has 15 amino acids. Trimming removed 2 bases from V and 4 bases from J, with 17 bases in between. Germline values: CDR1 GTSNPN, CDR2 SVGIG (reference sequence). The CDR3 protein is CAWSPQYDRLYGYTF. CDR3 in DNA: TGTGCCTGGAGTCCCCAATATGACAGGCTCTATGGCTACACCTTC.

The rearrangement uses TRBV29-1 and TRBJ2-2, with a possible D match to TRBD1 (6 bases). The CDR3 runs 15 residues. Germline-derived CDR1 and CDR2 are SQVTM and ANQGSEA. Trimming shortened V by 7 bases and J by 4 bases, and 19 bases separated the two germline ends. The CDR3 sequence is CSGLSNRESTGELFF. CDR3 sequence (DNA): TGCAGCGGCCTAAGTAACAGGGAGTCCACCGGGGAGCTGTTTTTT.

This chain joins TRBV28 and TRBJ1-2, with TRBD1 identical over 8 bases. Germline V lookup: CDR1 MDHEN, CDR2 SYDVKM. Germline trimming cut 10 bases from V and 8 bases from J; bases unmatched to any gene: 18. The CDR3 loop spans 15 amino acids. CDR3 sequence reads: CATSSYRGETGGYTF. Written as DNA, the CDR3 is TGTGCCACCTCATCATACAGGGGGGAGACAGGAGGCTACACCTTC.

The chain combines TRBV5-5 with TRBJ1-2, with 7 bases aligning to TRBD1. V dropped 2 bases and J dropped 4; count of bases not matched to a gene: 2. The CDR3 is 13 residues long. The germline V gene has CDR1 SGHKS and CDR2 YYEKEE (reference sequence). CDR3 nucleotide sequence: TGTGCCAGCAGCTTCGGGGACAGCTATGGCTACACCTTC. This sequence encodes CASSFGDSYGYTF.